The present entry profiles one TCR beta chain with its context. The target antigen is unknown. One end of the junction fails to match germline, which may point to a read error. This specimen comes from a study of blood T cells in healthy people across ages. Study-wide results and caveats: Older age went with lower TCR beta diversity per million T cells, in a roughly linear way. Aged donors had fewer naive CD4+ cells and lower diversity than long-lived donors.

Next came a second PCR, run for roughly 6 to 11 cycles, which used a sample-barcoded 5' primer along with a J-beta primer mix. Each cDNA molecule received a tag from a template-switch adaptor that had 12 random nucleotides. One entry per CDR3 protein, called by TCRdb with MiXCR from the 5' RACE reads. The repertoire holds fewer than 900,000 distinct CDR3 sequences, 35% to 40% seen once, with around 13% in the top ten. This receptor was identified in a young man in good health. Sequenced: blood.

The CDR3: CVSSHRPRDLNQPQHF. CDR3 DNA: TGCGTCAGCAGCCACCGACCTCGGGACCTCAATCAGCCCCAGCATTTT. The rearrangement joins TRBV4-1 to TRBJ1-5; tentatively, D is TRBD1 (5 bases). The CDR3 contains 16 residues. Germline V gene data show CDR1 as MGHRA and CDR2 as YSYEKL.